This T cell receptor (beta chain) was captured in a study of CD8 T cells in ankylosing spondylitis (dated by TCRdb to about 2017). About the investigation overall: The study profiled T cell receptor beta repertoires in healthy donors and ankylosing spondylitis patients to find disease-linked TCR variants. The full study cohort was made up of 25 ankylosing spondylitis patients and over 90 healthy donors. Peripheral blood was sampled, and synovial fluid was also collected from ankylosing spondylitis patients. Overall study outcomes, separate from this receptor: Some TCR beta motif variants had previously been reported in synovial fluid and blood of reactive arthritis patients, which suggested common disease-initiation mechanisms. Significant enrichment of the disease-linked clones was reported in matched synovial fluid samples from ankylosing spondylitis patients. A TCR beta motif of about 8 highly homologous amino acid variants appeared characteristic of blood from ankylosing spondylitis patients. The disease-linked clones showed a CD8+ phenotype and occurred at relatively low frequencies in peripheral blood.

The CDR3 numbers 14 residues from cysteine through phenylalanine. The only DNA kept is the CDR3, 42 bases in frame from the first base. Via the germline V gene, CDR1 is SGHTA and CDR2 FQGTGA. V lost 5 bases and J lost 0 bases; the stretch between them is 10 bases long. Points on this clonotype: This receptor's antigen is unknown. Per-nucleotide qualities are absent, and no much larger clonotype sits a single base away.

Sequencing relied on an Illumina HiSeq 2500. TCR beta libraries were prepared by quantitative 5'-RACE with molecular barcodes. Regarding the original processing steps: A new computational method, built on a probabilistic model of VDJ rearrangement, was used to identify disease-linked TCR variants. TCRdb passed the public sequencing reads through fastp at Q25 and MiXCR, retaining productive beta sequences. All rows with the same CDR3 protein become a single entry with the most common DNA and genes. The V and J calls here are based on TCRdb, not the publication. This sample has 80,000 to 90,000 distinct CDR3 sequences in its table, and roughly 27% of those were observed once. The top ten constitute roughly three fifths of the sample.

The source material was blood, either unsorted or a sorted T cell fraction (not recorded which). The sequence joins TRBV7-3 to TRBJ1-1, with the D segment identity uncertain. This sequence was found in a male donor with ankylosing spondylitis or in good health (not recorded which). The DNA is TGTGCCAGCAGCCAGTTCGGGGTGAACACTGAAGCTTTCTTT. The translation is CASSQFGVNTEAFF.